These 20 T cell receptor beta chains came from one sample sequenced in a study of T-cell memory formation after mild COVID-19. TCRdb fed the 5' RACE reads into MiXCR, producing one record per CDR3 protein. The data contain around 310,000 distinct CDR3 sequences, 13% to 15% of them singletons. The sample was PBMCs or a T cell subset sorted from them (not recorded which). Receptors originate from a man aged 18 to 35 who had mild COVID-19 (a few samples of this study predate the infection). Cell type and time point are not known.

J is TRBJ1-6 and V is TRBV7-9, with 7 nucleotides matching TRBD1. V was pared by 5 bases and J by 14 bases, with 6 bases of the junction left unmatched. CDR3 size: 12 residues. Germline CDR1 reads SEHNR; CDR2 reads FQNEAQ (reference sequence). CDR3 loop: CASSLQGYSLHF. The DNA of the CDR3 is TGTGCCAGCAGCCTACAGGGGTATTCCCTCCACTTT.

This clonotype was counted only a few times. The chain is built from TRBV24-1 and TRBJ2-3; 9 bases fit TRBD2. The CDR3 is 15 amino acids. With 5 bases clipped from V and 3 bases from J, the junction kept 5 bases outside the gene matches. Germline V gives CDR1 KGHDR, CDR2 SFDVKD. The CDR3 loop reads CATSVSGGSTDTQYF. The CDR3 DNA sequence: TGTGCCACCAGTGTTAGCGGGGGTAGTACAGATACGCAGTATTTT.

V usage is TRBV18 and J usage is TRBJ1-1, with TRBD1 matching over 9 bases. The germline V gene encodes CDR1 KGHSH and CDR2 LQKENI. Trimming at V came to 4 bases and at J to 10 bases, leaving 13 bases not matched to a gene. The CDR3 loop spans 15 amino acids. The CDR3 DNA sequence: TGTGCCAGCTCACTTACGACAGGGGGAGATGCGGGAGCTTTCTTT. This codes for CASSLTTGGDAGAFF.

The CDR3 reads CASSLWTSRRFF. The CDR3 DNA reads as TGTGCCAGCAGTTTATGGACTAGCCGTCGGTTCTTC. The rearrangement joins TRBV28 to TRBJ2-1; the match to TRBD2 covers 7 bases. The length of the CDR3 is 12 residues. The germline V gene encodes CDR1 MDHEN and CDR2 SYDVKM. J gave up 15 bases and V 0 bases, and 5 bases lay outside the gene matches.

This sequence joins TRBV12-3 or TRBV12-4 and TRBJ2-2, with 7 bases identical to TRBD2. CDR3 size: 13 residues. The V gene end was trimmed by 6 bases and the J gene end by 7 bases; junction bases not matched to a gene: 5. The CDR3 spells CASSHPGGGELFF. The CDR3 nucleotides are TGTGCCAGCAGCCATCCGGGGGGCGGGGAGCTGTTTTTT.

This clonotype appeared many times. This chain links TRBV7-2 with TRBJ2-1; 9 nucleotides agree with TRBD2. J was trimmed by 13 bases and V by 5 bases; bases with no gene match: 9. CDR1 is SGHTA and CDR2 is FQGNSA in the germline V gene. The CDR3 spans 13 residues. CDR3 in amino acids: CASSQDPGLAQFF. The CDR3, as DNA: TGTGCCAGCAGCCAAGACCCGGGACTAGCTCAGTTCTTC.

This clonotype has a count of ten or more. The chain joins TRBV12-3 or TRBV12-4 to TRBJ2-2; D might be TRBD2 (5 bases). The CDR3 runs 14 residues. The V and J ends lost 1 base and 8 bases respectively, with 11 bases between them. The CDR3 nucleotides are TGTGCCAGCAGTTTAGATACCAGAGGGGGGGAGCTGTTTTTT. Its translation is CASSLDTRGGELFF.

This clonotype has a handful of counts. CDR3 in amino acids: CASSPYGRVRGTEAFF. DNA for the CDR3: TGTGCCAGCAGCCCCTACGGGAGGGTCAGAGGGACTGAAGCTTTCTTT. The chain joins TRBV3-1 to TRBJ1-1; D remains unclear. The CDR3 is 16 residues long. V was shortened by 4 bases and J by 5 bases, with 20 bases between the two germline ends. CDR1 is LGHDT, CDR2 YNNKEL, per germline (reference sequence).

This clonotype was seen only a few times. The chain combines TRBV2 with TRBJ2-7, with D unresolved. The germline V and J ends were trimmed by 5 bases and 4 bases, with 12 bases remaining between them. The germline CDR1 and CDR2 sequences are SNHLY and FYNNEI. CDR3 size: 13 residues. CDR3 bases: TGTGCCAGCAGTACCGGACGGCGATACGAGCAGTACGTC. This gives the protein CASSTGRRYEQYV.

This clonotype was found a few times. V usage is TRBV7-2 and J usage is TRBJ2-6; D perhaps matches TRBD2 (6 bases). Germline-derived CDR1 and CDR2 are SGHTA and FQGNSA. This CDR3 has 14 amino acids. Between the trimmed V and J ends, which lost 5 bases and 3 bases, there was a span of 8 bases. The CDR3 region has the DNA TGTGCCAGCAGCAACGGGGGTGGGGCCAACGTCCTGACTTTC. It is translated as CASSNGGGANVLTF.

This clonotype appeared many times. The chain employs TRBV7-8 and TRBJ1-2, with a possible D match to TRBD1 (6 bases). The CDR3 sequence is 14 residues long. Germline-derived CDR1 and CDR2 are SGHVS and FQNEAQ. V lost 1 base to trimming and J lost 4 bases, with 10 bases between them. CDR3 in DNA: TGTGCCAGCAGCTTAGTGGGGGGCCTCTATGGCTACACCTTC. This codes for CASSLVGGLYGYTF.

The sample holds a few counts of this clonotype. The V gene is TRBV19, the J gene TRBJ2-7, with D possibly being TRBD2 (6 bases). The CDR3 is made up of 13 amino acids. V dropped 8 bases and J dropped 6 bases, with 17 bases sitting between them. Germline lookup yields CDR1 LNHDA and CDR2 SQIVND (reference sequence). The DNA of the CDR3 is TGTGCCAGTCGGGACCCCCTGGAGGGCGAGCAGTACTTC. Residues: CASRDPLEGEQYF.

This clonotype was counted many times. The chain couples TRBV2 to TRBJ2-1; TRBD2 matches 8 bases. Germline CDR1 SNHLY, CDR2 FYNNEI. V gave up 7 bases and J gave up 7 bases; unmatched junction bases: 9. The CDR3 extends over 14 amino acids. This CDR3 is CASMGWTGGNEQFF. DNA of the CDR3: TGTGCCAGCATGGGGTGGACGGGGGGGAATGAGCAGTTCTTC. The variable domain in full, completed from reference TRBV2 and TRBJ2-1, reads EPEVTQTPSHQVTQMGQEVILRCVPISNHLYFYWYRQILGQKVEFLVSFYNNEISEKSEIFDDQFSVERPDGSNFTLKIRSTKLEDSAMYFCASMGWTGGNEQFFGPGTRLTVL.

This clonotype was observed a few times. The chain carries TRBV7-6 and TRBJ2-7; TRBD1 agrees at 7 bases. Losses at the gene ends were 0 bases for V and 6 bases for J; bases not matched to a gene: 2. The CDR3 is 13 amino acids. Per the germline V gene, CDR1 is SGHVS and CDR2 is FNYEAQ. In DNA form, the CDR3 reads TGTGCCAGCAGCTTAGCGGCAGGGGGCGAGCAGTACGTC. Encoded protein: CASSLAAGGEQYV.

The sample holds a few counts of this clonotype. The rearrangement links TRBV12-3 or TRBV12-4 to TRBJ2-3; 9 nucleotides line up with TRBD1. The CDR3 sequence is 15 residues long. J gave up 4 bases and V 6 bases, and 8 bases lay outside the gene matches. CDR3 DNA: TGTGCCAGCAGGTCCGGGACAGGGTTTGCAGATACGCAGTATTTT. As protein: CASRSGTGFADTQYF.

This clonotype was picked up a small number of times. The J gene is TRBJ2-7, the V gene TRBV9, with D possibly being TRBD2 (7 bases). V lost 3 bases and J lost 2, with 18 bases in between. The CDR3 has 16 residues. Germline V gives CDR1 SGDLS, CDR2 YYNGEE. CDR3 sequence (DNA): TGTGCCAGCAGCGGCGGGGAGGGGGGCGAGACCTACGAGCAGTACTTC. Translating gives CASSGGEGGETYEQYF. Based on the CDR3 plus reference TRBV9 and TRBJ2-7, the full variable domain is DSGVTQTPKHLITATGQRVTLRCSPRSGDLSVYWYQQSLDQGLQFLIQYYNGEERAKGNILERFSAQQFPDLHSELNLSSLELGDSALYFCASSGGEGGETYEQYFGPGTRLTVT.

The J gene is TRBJ2-3, the V gene TRBV5-6; D not certain. The CDR3 covers 15 residues. Deletions cut 3 bases from V and 2 bases from J, with 13 bases between. Germline assignment: CDR1 SGHDT and CDR2 YYEEEE. The CDR3 loop reads CASSSKARITDTQYF. CDR3 DNA sequence: TGTGCCAGCAGCTCCAAGGCTCGGATCACAGATACGCAGTATTTT.

This clonotype was observed a handful of times. This chain joins TRBV7-6 and TRBJ2-3; D is unresolved. The length of the CDR3 is 13 residues. Germline V gene data show CDR1 as SGHVS and CDR2 as FNYEAQ. The V gene lost 2 bases and the J gene lost 5 bases, with 8 bases spanning the gap. The CDR3 sequence: CASSLFKGDTQYF. The DNA of the CDR3 is TGTGCCAGCAGCTTATTTAAGGGAGATACGCAGTATTTT.

This clonotype has more than one count but fewer than ten. The chain employs TRBV12-3 or TRBV12-4 and TRBJ2-2; weak D call: TRBD2 (5 bases). The CDR3 is 14 residues long. The V end lost 1 base, the J end lost 7 bases, and 10 bases lay between the germline ends. CDR3 bases: TGTGCCAGCAGTTTAGTACTAGGGAGCGGGGAGCTGTTTTTT. Translating gives CASSLVLGSGELFF.

J is TRBJ1-1 and V is TRBV5-1, with D possibly TRBD1 on 6 matching bases. This CDR3 comprises 15 residues. V was cut by 0 bases and J by 5 bases, with 14 bases left in between. Germline CDR1 is SGHRS and CDR2 is YFSETQ. Here the CDR3 DNA reads TGCGCCAGCAGCTTGGACGTGGGGAGGGGGACTGAAGCTTTCTTT. It encodes CASSLDVGRGTEAFF.